The 5 T cell receptor beta chains listed next were all sequenced from one sample in a study of blood T cell repertoires in COVID-19. Libraries were prepared by immunoSEQ multiplex PCR; TCRdb keeps only in-frame clonotypes and omits some of them. Of roughly 130,000 clones in the sample, around nine tenths were seen once. What was sequenced was peripheral blood. All receptors derive from a man between 60 and 75 years old with COVID-19, enrolled during active disease.

A word on this clone: At the DNA level, this CDR3 is encoded by other sequences in the same sample as well. This chain uses TRBV20-1 with TRBJ2-7, with D perhaps matching TRBD2 (5 bases). Trimming pared 6 bases from V and 7 bases from J, leaving 10 bases between. The CDR3 spans 10 residues. The V gene's germline CDR1 is DFQATT and CDR2 SNEGSKA (reference sequence). CDR3 DNA: TGCAGTGCCCAAGGCGGGGAGCAGTACTTC. It specifies CSAQGGEQYF.

In DNA form, the CDR3 reads TGTGCCAGCAGTCCCCTAGCGGGCTCCTACGAGCAGTACTTC. Residues: CASSPLAGSYEQYF. The chain links TRBV27 to TRBJ2-7; 8 bases are shared with TRBD2. The germline CDR1 and CDR2 sequences are MNHEY and SMNVEV (reference sequence). This CDR3 has 14 residues. J lost 0 bases, V lost 5 bases, and 3 bases had no gene match.

The V gene is TRBV2, the J gene TRBJ1-2; 10 bases are shared with TRBD1. The CDR3 extends over 15 amino acids. Per germline, CDR1 SNHLY and CDR2 FYNNEI. The V segment lost 7 bases and the J segment 0 bases; nucleotides outside the gene matches: 5. CDR3 in amino acids: CASILTGGTNYGYTF. In DNA, the CDR3 is TGTGCCAGCATTCTGACAGGGGGCACTAACTATGGCTACACCTTC.

This chain uses TRBV19 with TRBJ1-5, with D unclear. V lost 2 bases, J lost 6 bases, and 14 bases lay in between. The CDR3 is made up of 15 amino acids. Germline-derived CDR1 and CDR2 are LNHDA and SQIVND (reference sequence). The CDR3 loop is CASSIISKEGQPQHF. In DNA form, the CDR3 reads TGTGCCAGTAGTATAATCTCAAAGGAGGGTCAGCCCCAGCATTTT.

This clone was picked up a small number of times. The chain is built from TRBV6-1 and TRBJ2-7; no definite D call. CDR1 is MNHNS and CDR2 is SASEGT in the germline V gene. CDR3 length: 13 residues. V gave up 2 bases and J gave up 4 bases, with 9 bases separating them. This CDR3 reads CASSERSEYEQYF. The DNA of the CDR3 is TGTGCCAGCAGTGAACGGAGCGAGTACGAGCAGTACTTC.